Presented here are 5 T cell receptor beta chains from one specimen sequenced in a study of cytomegalovirus exposure and HLA in healthy donors. Profiled with immunoSEQ multiplex PCR; TCRdb holds only in-frame clones, not every one. The sample shows under 85,000 clones, over 90% of them seen only once. The sample taken for sequencing was PBMCs. The source of these receptors is a young man in good health and CMV-seropositive.

Only one count was recorded for this clone. V and J are TRBV11-3 and TRBJ2-2, with D tentatively TRBD2 (6 bases). Germline CDR1 and CDR2: SGHNT and YENEEA. V lost 1 base and J 1 base, leaving 10 bases between the germline ends. The CDR3 is made up of 16 amino acids. The CDR3 DNA reads as TGTGCCAGCAGCTTAGGGGTAGCGGAGAACACCGGGGAGCTGTTTTTT. Encoded protein: CASSLGVAENTGELFF.

The genes are TRBV27 and TRBJ2-6; TRBD1 agrees at 8 bases. Trimming at V came to 6 bases and at J to 8 bases, leaving 9 bases not matched to a gene. The length of the CDR3 is 15 residues. Germline-derived CDR1 and CDR2 are MNHEY and SMNVEV (reference sequence). This chain's CDR3 is CASRSNRGDTNVLTF. CDR3 DNA sequence: TGTGCCAGCAGGTCTAACAGGGGGGATACCAACGTCCTGACTTTC.

The chain employs TRBV18 and TRBJ2-7; 9 bases fit TRBD1. Germline V gene data show CDR1 as KGHSH and CDR2 as LQKENI. The CDR3 loop spans 15 amino acids. The ends lost 1 base at V and 5 bases at J; junction bases unmatched: 6. In nucleotides, the CDR3 is TGTGCCAGCTCACCACAGGGACAGGGAATCCACGAGCAGTACTTC. Translating gives CASSPQGQGIHEQYF.

As regards this clone: One end of the junction varies from germline; a read error may be responsible. J is TRBJ1-2 and V is TRBV28; a weak D match, TRBD1 (5 bases). Germline CDR1 and CDR2: MDHEN and SYDVKM. The CDR3 totals 14 residues. CDR3 sequence (DNA): TGTGCCAGCAGTTTAGGGGCTGGGGACTACGGCTACACCTTC. Encoded protein: CASSLGAGDYGYTF.

This chain connects TRBV9 to TRBJ2-7, with TRBD1 matching over 7 bases. J lost 3 bases, V lost 3 bases, and 9 bases had no gene match. Per germline, CDR1 SGDLS and CDR2 YYNGEE. The CDR3 sequence is 15 residues long. CDR3 coding DNA: TGTGCCAGCAGCGGGGGGACAGCAATGGTCTACGAGCAGTACTTC. This sequence encodes CASSGGTAMVYEQYF.